The present entry profiles one T cell receptor beta chain with its context. Its specificity is not known. In germline, CDR1 is SGHNT, CDR2 YENEEA. Trimming at V came to 0 bases and at J to 9 bases, leaving 0 bases not matched to a gene. The CDR3 totals 14 residues. This sample is drawn from a study of T cell responses to AZD1222 COVID-19 vaccine. Overall study results and limits: Among those given AZD1222, only five or six were seropositive at baseline.

Libraries were prepared by immunoSEQ multiplex PCR; TCRdb keeps only in-frame clonotypes and omits some of them. Seen here are approximately 120,000 clones, around nine tenths observed once, and the top ten hold approximately 15%. The rearrangement uses TRBV11-3 and TRBJ2-1; 12 nucleotides match TRBD2. The clonotype originates from an adult in good health. Source: peripheral blood, taken on day 0 of AZD1222 vaccination. CDR3 coding DNA: TGTGCCAGCAGCTTAGAACTAGCGGGAGGTGAGCAGTTCTTC. Translating gives CASSLELAGGEQFF.